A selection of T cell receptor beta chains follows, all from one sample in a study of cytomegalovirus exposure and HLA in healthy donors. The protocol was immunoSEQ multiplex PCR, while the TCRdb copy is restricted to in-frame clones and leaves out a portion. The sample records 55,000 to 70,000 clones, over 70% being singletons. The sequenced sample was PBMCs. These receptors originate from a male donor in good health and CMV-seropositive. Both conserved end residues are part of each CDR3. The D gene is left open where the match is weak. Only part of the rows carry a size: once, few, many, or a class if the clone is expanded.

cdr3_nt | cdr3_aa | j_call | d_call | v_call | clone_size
TGCGCCAGCAGCCAAGGGGGGGGAGGTGCTAAGCATCAGCAGTTCTTC | CASSQGGGGAKHQQFF | TRBJ2-1 | TRBD2 | TRBV4-1 | .
TGTGCCAGCAATTCTTTAGGGGCAGGAAGAACTAGAAACACCATATATTTT | CASNSLGAGRTRNTIYF | TRBJ1-3 | . | TRBV28 | .
TGTGCCAGCAGCTCAACCCCGTTAACAGAGTACGAGCAGTACTTC | CASSSTPLTEYEQYF | TRBJ2-7 | . | TRBV9 | few
TGTGCCAGCACCGCCAGGGCTGAAGCTTTCTTT | CASTARAEAFF | TRBJ1-1 | . | TRBV6-6 | .
TGTGCCAGCGGAGGAGGGCAGCCGAACACTGAAGCTTTCTTT | CASGGGQPNTEAFF | TRBJ1-1 | . | TRBV6-1 | few
TGTGCCAGCAGCCTACAAACAGATACACCATCCTACGAGCAGTACTTC | CASSLQTDTPSYEQYF | TRBJ2-7 | . | TRBV11-2 | .
TGTGCCAGCAGCTTGGCCTTCGGGGGGACTAATGAAAAACTGTTTTTT | CASSLAFGGTNEKLFF | TRBJ1-4 | . | TRBV5-8 | few
TGCAGCGTTGAGGGGGGGAGAAGGACCGGGGAGCTGTTTTTT | CSVEGGRRTGELFF | TRBJ2-2 | TRBD2 | TRBV29-1 | few
TGTGCCAGCAGAAAACAGAGACAGAACACTGAAGCTTTCTTT | CASRKQRQNTEAFF | TRBJ1-1 | . | TRBV6-1 | .
TGTGCCAGTAGTATAGTGCTTCCGGGACAGGGGCACTACGAGCAGTACTTC | CASSIVLPGQGHYEQYF | TRBJ2-7 | TRBD1 | TRBV19 | .
TGTGCCAGCAGCTTTGTTTGGCGGGACACAGATACGCAGTATTTT | CASSFVWRDTDTQYF | TRBJ2-3 | . | TRBV5-6 | .
TGTGCCATCAGTGAAGGAGGGGGCGCTGGCTATGGCTACACCTTC | CAISEGGGAGYGYTF | TRBJ1-2 | TRBD1 | TRBV10-3 | .
TGTGCCAGCAGTTACCGGGGTCCACCCTATGGCTACACCTTC | CASSYRGPPYGYTF | TRBJ1-2 | . | TRBV6-5 | .
TGTGCCAGCAGGTTCCGGGACAGTCATAATTCACCCCTCCACTTT | CASRFRDSHNSPLHF | TRBJ1-6 | TRBD1 | TRBV6-5 | .